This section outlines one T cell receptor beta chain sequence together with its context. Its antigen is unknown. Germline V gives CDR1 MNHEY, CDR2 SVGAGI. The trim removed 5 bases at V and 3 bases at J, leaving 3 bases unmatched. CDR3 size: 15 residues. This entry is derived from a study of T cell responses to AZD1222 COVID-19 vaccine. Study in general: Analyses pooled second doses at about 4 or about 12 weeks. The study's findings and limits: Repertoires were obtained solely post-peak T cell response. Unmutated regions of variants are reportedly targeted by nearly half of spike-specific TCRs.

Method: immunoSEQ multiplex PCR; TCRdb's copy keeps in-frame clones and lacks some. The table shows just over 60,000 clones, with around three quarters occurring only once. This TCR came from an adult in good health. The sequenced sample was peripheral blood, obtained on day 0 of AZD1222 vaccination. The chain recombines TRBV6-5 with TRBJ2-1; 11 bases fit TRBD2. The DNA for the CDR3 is TGTGCCAGCAGTAACCTAGCGGGGGGCTACAATGAGCAGTTCTTC. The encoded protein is CASSNLAGGYNEQFF.